This T cell receptor beta chain originates from a study of identical twins. CDR3 length: 14 amino acids. CDR1 is SEHNR, CDR2 FQNEAQ, per germline (reference sequence). The trim removed 6 bases at V and 5 bases at J, leaving 5 bases unmatched. A single record per CDR3 protein comes from TCRdb applying MiXCR to the 5' RACE reads. Here the sample spans over 250,000 distinct CDR3 sequences, roughly 10% being singletons. This clonotype was picked up a small number of times. These data also formed part of another study, on yellow fever vaccine responses in identical twins.

The chain is built from TRBV7-9 and TRBJ2-2, with TRBD1 matching 8 bases. The sequence came from a woman aged 18-29 years in good health. The sequenced sample was CD8+ T cells sorted from blood. CDR3 region: CASRSTGDTGELFF. The CDR3 DNA reads TGTGCCAGCAGATCGACAGGGGATACCGGGGAGCTGTTTTTT.